The sequence of this T cell receptor (beta chain) was determined in a study of blood T cells in healthy people across ages. This CDR3 has 15 residues. Germline V gene data show CDR1 as SNHLY and CDR2 as FYNNEI. The V gene lost 6 bases and the J gene lost 0 bases, with 13 bases spanning the gap. Total RNA was extracted at no less than 6 micrograms per sample. With a J-beta primer mix and a sample-barcoded 5' primer, a second PCR ran about 7 to 12 cycles. TCRdb used MiXCR to reprocess the 5' RACE reads, holding one entry per CDR3 protein. Among some 290,000 distinct CDR3 sequences listed, 25% to 30% were seen once. Concerning this clonotype: Its antigen is not known.

Overall study findings and caveats: Conclusively comparing naive with antigen-experienced cells was impossible with unsorted PBMCs.

Sequencing input: blood. This chain joins TRBV2 and TRBJ2-3; D gene unclear. This TCR was recovered from an older woman in good health. The CDR3 region has the DNA TGTGCCAGCAGGGGCCTGATCGCTAGCACAGATACGCAGTATTTT. Translated: CASRGLIASTDTQYF.